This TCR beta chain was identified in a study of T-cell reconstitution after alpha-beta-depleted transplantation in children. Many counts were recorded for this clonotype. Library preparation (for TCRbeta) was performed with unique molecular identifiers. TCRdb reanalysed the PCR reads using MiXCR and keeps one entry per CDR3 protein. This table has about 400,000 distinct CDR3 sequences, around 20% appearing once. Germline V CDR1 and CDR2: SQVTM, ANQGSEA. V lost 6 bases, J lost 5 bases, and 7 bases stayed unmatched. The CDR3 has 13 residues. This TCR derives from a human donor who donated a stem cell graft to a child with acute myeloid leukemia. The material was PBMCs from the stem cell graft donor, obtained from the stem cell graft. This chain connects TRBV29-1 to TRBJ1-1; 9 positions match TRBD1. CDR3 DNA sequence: TGCAGCGTCCCCGGGACAGGGTTGACTGAAGCTTTCTTT. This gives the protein CSVPGTGLTEAFF.